The source of this TCR beta chain is a study of shared clonotypes between healthy human individuals. Overall study: Donors were a couple of women and a few men aged 18 to 49.

Assay used: immunoSEQ multiplex PCR; TCRdb lists only in-frame clones, some missing. The top ten hold around 0.4% of the sample, which has 2.3 million or so clones, over 90% seen once. As concerns this clone: As yet, its antigen is unknown.

Findings of the study overall: Clonotype sharing among donors was expected to depend on sequencing depth.

The TCR was taken from a man between 18 and 29 years old in good health. Some clones in this sample may be carry-over from other donors' samples. Specimen: naive CD4+ T cells from PBMCs. Indicated subset: CD45RA+ positively selected.

The CDR3 sequence is CASRPSDGADRYTF. CDR3 DNA sequence: TGTGCCAGCAGGCCTAGTGATGGGGCGGACCGCTACACCTTC. The V call is TRBV28, the J call TRBJ1-2; tentative D call: TRBD1 (5 bases). Trimming cost V 6 bases and J 9 bases, with 20 bases left between them. Germline CDR1 and CDR2: MDHEN and SYDVKM. This CDR3 is built from 14 residues.